Each of the 28 T cell receptor beta chains below was sequenced from the same sample in a study of control samples from healthy donors and cancer patients. Produced via immunoSEQ multiplex PCR; TCRdb's table is partial and in-frame only. The sample has roughly 88,000 clones, 85% to 95% seen once; the top ten hold approximately 8%. Sequencing input: blood. These receptors were obtained from a man younger than 35 in good health.

The chain employs TRBV6-5 and TRBJ2-7, with a possible D match to TRBD1 (6 bases). V was clipped by 6 bases and J by 6 bases, with 15 bases between them. Germline loops: CDR1 MNHEY, CDR2 SVGAGI. CDR3 length equals 13 residues. CDR3 protein: CASRGTGKSEQYF. The CDR3, as DNA: TGTGCCAGCAGAGGTACAGGGAAGAGCGAGCAGTACTTC.

This chain links TRBV10-3 with TRBJ1-2; D might be TRBD1 (6 bases). This CDR3 has 13 residues. Per germline, CDR1 ENHRY and CDR2 SYGVKD. Trimming removed 8 bases from V and 4 bases from J, with 14 bases in between. In DNA form, the CDR3 reads TGTGCCATCGGAGGAGGGGGGGCCTATGGCTACACCTTC. Residues: CAIGGGGAYGYTF.

This clone was found many times. The CDR3, as DNA: TGTGCCAGCAGTGACTCCCATGACACCGGGGAGCTGTTTTTT. Its translation is CASSDSHDTGELFF. The chain has TRBV6-4 and TRBJ2-2; unclear D gene. The CDR3 loop spans 14 amino acids. Per germline, CDR1 MRHNA and CDR2 SNTAGT. V was pared by 0 bases and J by 3 bases, with 5 bases between.

The chain combines TRBV6-1 with TRBJ1-1, with D unresolved. Germline lookup yields CDR1 MNHNS and CDR2 SASEGT. The CDR3 is 14 residues long. Trimming shortened V by 3 bases and J by 0 bases, and 8 bases separated the two germline ends. The DNA for the CDR3 is TGTGCCAGCAGTGAGGGCAGTATGAACACTGAAGCTTTCTTT. Amino acids: CASSEGSMNTEAFF.

The rearrangement joins TRBV27 to TRBJ1-3; D remains ambiguous. Trimming left V 5 bases short and J 0 bases short, with 11 bases between. Germline loops: CDR1 MNHEY, CDR2 SMNVEV (reference sequence). The CDR3 totals 15 residues. The CDR3 reads CASSQSASSGNTIYF. The CDR3 region has the DNA TGTGCCAGCAGTCAATCCGCAAGCTCTGGAAACACCATATATTTT.

V gene TRBV7-9 combines with J gene TRBJ1-1; no reliable D call. With 5 bases removed from V and 1 base from J, the gap between germline ends came to 14 bases. The CDR3 is 15 amino acids. Germline loops: CDR1 SEHNR, CDR2 FQNEAQ (reference sequence). The CDR3: CASSGPNQENTEAFF. The DNA of the CDR3 is TGTGCCAGCAGCGGTCCAAATCAGGAGAACACTGAAGCTTTCTTT.

J is TRBJ2-2 and V is TRBV2, with TRBD1 identical over 9 bases. The CDR3 is made up of 17 amino acids. Germline V gives CDR1 SNHLY, CDR2 FYNNEI. The V gene end was trimmed by 6 bases and the J gene end by 0 bases; junction bases not matched to a gene: 8. The chain's CDR3 is CASSEPRTGANTGELFF. The CDR3 DNA is TGTGCCAGCAGCGAACCAAGGACAGGGGCGAACACCGGGGAGCTGTTTTTT.

The gene calls are TRBV4-1 and TRBJ1-2, with 8 bases fitting TRBD1. This CDR3 contains 18 residues. Germline V gene data show CDR1 as MGHRA and CDR2 as YSYEKL. J was trimmed by 8 bases and V by 4 bases; bases with no gene match: 21. Here the CDR3 reads CASSPLIAFGQGEEGYTF. Here the CDR3 DNA reads TGCGCCAGCAGCCCACTAATAGCCTTCGGACAGGGCGAGGAAGGCTACACCTTC.

The V and J genes are TRBV6-1 and TRBJ1-3; no clear D gene. The CDR3 has 16 residues. From germline, CDR1 is MNHNS and CDR2 SASEGT. V dropped 4 bases and J dropped 0 bases, with 13 bases sitting between them. The CDR3 reads CASSVDRRSSGNTIYF. DNA for the CDR3: TGTGCCAGCAGTGTCGATCGACGGAGCTCTGGAAACACCATATATTTT.

Here the CDR3 DNA reads TGTGCCAGCAGTTTAATGACAGGAATCAGCTCCTACAATGAGCAGTTCTTC. It is translated as CASSLMTGISSYNEQFF. V and J are TRBV27 and TRBJ2-1, with a tentative D call TRBD1 (6 bases). V gave up 2 bases and J gave up 0 bases, with 14 bases separating them. Germline V gene lookup returns CDR1 MNHEY and CDR2 SMNVEV (reference sequence). This CDR3 is 17 amino acids long.

This CDR3 reads CASSVRTGTGGATGELFF. Here the CDR3 DNA reads TGTGCCAGCAGCGTGCGCACCGGGACAGGGGGAGCCACCGGGGAGCTGTTTTTT. The J gene is TRBJ2-2, the V gene TRBV9; 11 bases align to TRBD1. The CDR3 is 18 residues long. With V trimmed by 2 bases and J by 4 bases, 10 bases remained unmatched. The V gene's germline CDR1 is SGDLS and CDR2 YYNGEE.

The chain combines TRBV18 with TRBJ1-2; perhaps TRBD1 as D (6 bases). The CDR3 contains 15 residues. The germline V gene encodes CDR1 KGHSH and CDR2 LQKENI. V shed 8 bases and J shed 12 bases, with 28 bases lying between them. For the CDR3, the DNA is TGTGCCAGCGCTTCGGGGTCCAGGGGCTCCTTTGAAGACACCTTC. Translating it yields CASASGSRGSFEDTF. Combining the CDR3 with reference TRBV18 and TRBJ1-2 gives the whole variable domain NAGVMQNPRHLVRRRGQEARLRCSPMKGHSHVYWYRQLPEEGLKFMVYLQKENIIDESGMPKERFSAEFPKEGPSILRIQQVVRGDSAAYFCASASGSRGSFEDTFGSGTRLTVV.

In this sample, this clone turned up once. The rearrangement links TRBV6-4 to TRBJ2-1, with TRBD2 matching over 13 bases. Germline loops: CDR1 MRHNA, CDR2 SNTAGT. The V and J ends lost 6 bases and 5 bases, in that order; junction bases with no gene match: 4. CDR3 length: 15 residues. The CDR3 DNA reads as TGTGCCAGCAGCCCGGGACTAGCGGGAAACAATGAGCAGTTCTTC. Its translation is CASSPGLAGNNEQFF.

This clone was seen only once. The V and J genes are TRBV5-1 and TRBJ1-1; D is possibly TRBD1 (5 bases). This CDR3 has 13 residues. V was pared by 0 bases and J by 5 bases, with 8 bases between. Germline V gene data show CDR1 as SGHRS and CDR2 as YFSETQ. CDR3 protein: CASSLAGFTEAFF. CDR3 bases: TGCGCCAGCAGCTTGGCAGGGTTTACTGAAGCTTTCTTT.

The chain has TRBV7-8 and TRBJ1-1, with TRBD1 matching over 10 bases. The CDR3 totals 14 residues. In germline, CDR1 is SGHVS, CDR2 FQNEAQ. V shed 4 bases, J shed 2 bases, and the junction held 1 base outside the gene matches. The CDR3 here is CASSWDRGNTEAFF. The CDR3 DNA reads TGTGCCAGCAGCTGGGACAGGGGCAACACTGAAGCTTTCTTT. The entire variable domain, with the rest obtained from reference TRBV7-8 and TRBJ1-1, is as follows: GAGVSQSPRYKVAKRGQDVALRCDPISGHVSLFWYQQALGQGPEFLTYFQNEAQLDKSGLPSDRFFAERPEGSVSTLKIQRTQQEDSAVYLCASSWDRGNTEAFFGQGTRLTVV.

The CDR3 region is CASSYPRTGGGEKLFF. The CDR3 region has the DNA TGTGCCAGCAGCTACCCTAGGACAGGGGGAGGTGAAAAACTGTTTTTT. This sequence joins TRBV2 and TRBJ1-4; 10 nucleotides line up with TRBD1. Trimming at V came to 6 bases and at J to 7 bases, leaving 11 bases not matched to a gene. The CDR3 has 16 amino acids. Germline V gives CDR1 SNHLY, CDR2 FYNNEI.

This rearrangement joins TRBV5-8 to TRBJ2-1; D remains unclear. The ends were cut back, 2 bases at V and 11 bases at J, with 8 bases in the middle. CDR1 and CDR2 from the germline V gene are SGHTS and YDEGEE. The CDR3 contains 11 residues. In nucleotides, the CDR3 is TGTGCCAGCAGCTTTGGCACCAAGCAGTTCTTC. It encodes CASSFGTKQFF.

Only one count was recorded for this clone. This chain joins TRBV6-5 and TRBJ1-2; D may be TRBD1 (6 bases). Germline CDR1 is MNHEY and CDR2 is SVGAGI. This CDR3 is built from 14 residues. Trimming cost V 7 bases and J 4 bases, with 16 bases left between them. The CDR3 DNA sequence: TGTGCCAGCAATCCCACCGGAGGGGGCTATGGCTACACCTTC. Translating gives CASNPTGGGYGYTF.

The chain couples TRBV27 to TRBJ2-3; D unclear. Trimming stripped 5 bases from V and 4 bases from J, with 7 bases between. The CDR3 is made up of 12 amino acids. Looked up from germline, CDR1 is MNHEY and CDR2 is SMNVEV (reference sequence). The CDR3 here is CASSKSPDTQYF. The DNA for the CDR3 is TGTGCCAGCAGTAAATCTCCAGATACGCAGTATTTT.

The J gene is TRBJ1-1, the V gene TRBV10-3; 7 nucleotides align to TRBD1. The CDR3 has 15 amino acids. The V gene's germline CDR1 is ENHRY and CDR2 SYGVKD. Trimming at V came to 4 bases and at J to 1 base, leaving 6 bases not matched to a gene. In nucleotides, the CDR3 is TGTGCCATCAGTGGCCGGACAGGACGGAACACTGAAGCTTTCTTT. Protein product: CAISGRTGRNTEAFF.

The chain uses TRBV7-3 and TRBJ2-1; the D gene is possibly TRBD1 (6 bases). The V gene's germline CDR1 is SGHTA and CDR2 FQGTGA. Trimming stripped 3 bases from V and 13 bases from J, with 13 bases between. The length of the CDR3 is 12 residues. This CDR3 is CASSLTGTPQFF. The CDR3 nucleotides are TGTGCCAGCAGCTTGACGGGGACACCACAGTTCTTC.

Here the CDR3 DNA reads TGTGCCAGCAGTTACCCCAGGGGACTAGCGGGAGTGTACACCGGGGAGCTGTTTTTT. As protein: CASSYPRGLAGVYTGELFF. This chain uses TRBV6-2 or TRBV6-3 with TRBJ2-2, with 14 bases lining up with TRBD2. Germline V gene sequence: CDR1 MNHEY, CDR2 SVGEGT. The CDR3 spans 19 residues. Trimming took 2 bases from V and 3 from J; bases not matched to a gene: 8.

The chain couples TRBV29-1 to TRBJ1-6, with TRBD1 identical over 10 bases. Germline V gives CDR1 SQVTM, CDR2 ANQGSEA. V shed 7 bases, J shed 6 bases, and the junction held 9 bases outside the gene matches. This CDR3 is 15 amino acids long. CDR3 region: CSARLTGGPNSPLHF. In DNA, the CDR3 is TGCAGCGCGCGGCTGACAGGGGGCCCTAATTCACCCCTCCACTTT. The variable domain in full, completed from reference TRBV29-1 and TRBJ1-6, reads SAVISQKPSRDICQRGTSLTIQCQVDSQVTMMFWYRQQPGQSLTLIATANQGSEATYESGFVIDKFPISRPNLTFSTLTVSNMSPEDSSIYLCSARLTGGPNSPLHFGNGTRLTVT.

This chain links TRBV5-8 with TRBJ1-5; D is unclear. Germline CDR1 and CDR2: SGHTS and YDEGEE. The CDR3 is made up of 15 amino acids. V was cut by 1 base and J by 0 bases, with 8 bases left in between. The CDR3 reads CASSLSIYSNQPQHF. The CDR3 nucleotides read TGTGCCAGCAGCTTGTCGATTTATAGCAATCAGCCCCAGCATTTT.

The rearrangement uses TRBV7-8 and TRBJ1-1; TRBD1 might be the D (5 bases). CDR3 size: 16 residues. Trimming shortened V by 0 bases and J by 0 bases, and 11 bases separated the two germline ends. Germline-derived CDR1 and CDR2 are SGHVS and FQNEAQ. CDR3 sequence reads: CASSLAGAGMNTEAFF. In nucleotides, the CDR3 is TGTGCCAGCAGCTTAGCAGGGGCAGGTATGAACACTGAAGCTTTCTTT.

The chain employs TRBV7-8 and TRBJ1-1, with D possibly being TRBD1 (5 bases). Trimming took 0 bases from V and 5 from J, leaving 25 bases between them. From germline, CDR1 is SGHVS and CDR2 FQNEAQ. This CDR3 spans 19 amino acids. DNA of the CDR3: TGTGCCAGCAGCTTAGCGGGGCGGTTCGAGGGGCTCGGGGAAACTGAAGCTTTCTTT. This translates into CASSLAGRFEGLGETEAFF. Full variable domain (outside the CDR3, taken from reference TRBV7-8 and TRBJ1-1): GAGVSQSPRYKVAKRGQDVALRCDPISGHVSLFWYQQALGQGPEFLTYFQNEAQLDKSGLPSDRFFAERPEGSVSTLKIQRTQQEDSAVYLCASSLAGRFEGLGETEAFFGQGTRLTVV.

The J gene is TRBJ1-5, the V gene TRBV5-6; D ambiguous. CDR1 is SGHDT, CDR2 YYEEEE, per germline. The V end was cut by 2 bases, the J end by 3 bases, with 9 bases between. The CDR3 loop spans 14 amino acids. This chain's CDR3 is CASSFTGFNQPQHF. The CDR3 DNA is TGTGCCAGCAGCTTCACGGGATTCAATCAGCCCCAGCATTTT.

The chain couples TRBV27 to TRBJ2-7; D gene uncertain. Germline V gene sequence: CDR1 MNHEY, CDR2 SMNVEV (reference sequence). The CDR3 contains 13 residues. V was pared by 8 bases and J by 3 bases, with 14 bases between. The CDR3 protein is CASGRPPGYEQYF. Here the CDR3 DNA reads TGTGCCAGCGGACGGCCCCCCGGCTACGAGCAGTACTTC.